The 27 T cell receptor beta chains listed next were all sequenced from one sample in a study of CD8 T cells in ankylosing spondylitis. Each CDR3 protein gets one entry after TCRdb re-called the 5' RACE reads with MiXCR. This sample yields almost 250,000 distinct CDR3 sequences, of which more than 25% are seen a single time; approximately 4.6% belongs to the top ten. The specimen was blood, either unsorted or a sorted T cell fraction (not recorded which). These receptors were obtained from a male donor with ankylosing spondylitis or in good health (not recorded which).

This clonotype was seen more than once but under ten times. The rearrangement links TRBV29-1 to TRBJ1-5; no reliable D call. Trimming left V 7 bases short and J 10 bases short, with 20 bases between. CDR1 is SQVTM, CDR2 ANQGSEA, per germline. The CDR3 sequence is 13 residues long. The CDR3 bases are TGCAGCGCGTATCTTGGGGTTTTGGGTCCCCAGCATTTT. Its protein is CSAYLGVLGPQHF. The full variable domain, in which reference TRBV29-1 and TRBJ1-5 provide the parts outside the CDR3, is SAVISQKPSRDICQRGTSLTIQCQVDSQVTMMFWYRQQPGQSLTLIATANQGSEATYESGFVIDKFPISRPNLTFSTLTVSNMSPEDSSIYLCSAYLGVLGPQHFGDGTRLSIL.

This clonotype was seen a few times. J is TRBJ1-1 and V is TRBV6-1; D possibly corresponds to TRBD1 (5 bases). This CDR3 is 14 amino acids long. CDR1 MNHNS and CDR2 SASEGT come from the germline V gene. With 4 bases removed from V and 4 bases from J, the gap between germline ends came to 13 bases. CDR3 DNA sequence: TGTGCCAGCAGTGTGGGGACCTGGGGCACTGAAGCTTTCTTT. Its protein product is CASSVGTWGTEAFF.

V gene TRBV11-2 combines with J gene TRBJ2-5; 8 bases match TRBD2. The CDR3 loop spans 15 amino acids. Trimming removed 2 bases from V and 7 bases from J; junction bases left unmatched: 9. Per germline, CDR1 SGHAT and CDR2 FQNNGV. The CDR3 coding sequence is TGTGCCAGCAGCTTAACGGCGGGGGGATCGGGGACCCAGTACTTC. Its protein is CASSLTAGGSGTQYF.

V usage is TRBV6-1 and J usage is TRBJ1-5; 7 nucleotides align to TRBD1. CDR3 size: 14 residues. The ends lost 5 bases at V and 6 bases at J; junction bases unmatched: 7. Germline-derived CDR1 and CDR2 are MNHNS and SASEGT. The DNA of the CDR3 is TGTGCCAGCAGTCCCGACAGGGTGGGTCAGCCCCAGCATTTT. This translates into CASSPDRVGQPQHF.

This clonotype was seen just once. The V call is TRBV7-9, the J call TRBJ1-1; maybe TRBD1 (5 bases). The CDR3 runs to 17 residues. Per germline, CDR1 SEHNR and CDR2 FQNEAQ (reference sequence). V was shortened by 5 bases and J by 0 bases, with 19 bases between the two germline ends. Here the CDR3 reads CASSPRQRGAMNTEAFF. CDR3 nucleotide sequence: TGTGCCAGCAGCCCAAGACAGCGAGGAGCCATGAACACTGAAGCTTTCTTT.

The chain links TRBV20-1 to TRBJ1-5; 8 bases line up with TRBD1. This CDR3 has 16 residues. The trim removed 0 bases at V and 2 bases at J, leaving 6 bases unmatched. Germline loops: CDR1 DFQATT, CDR2 SNEGSKA (reference sequence). DNA for the CDR3: TGCAGTGCTAGAGACAACAGGGGGATTGGCAATCAGCCCCAGCATTTT. It translates to CSARDNRGIGNQPQHF.

This sequence joins TRBV5-1 and TRBJ2-4, with 9 bases aligning to TRBD1. The CDR3 runs 16 residues. V gave up 5 bases and J gave up 7 bases; unmatched junction bases: 13. The germline V gene has CDR1 SGHRS and CDR2 YFSETQ. Written as DNA, the CDR3 is TGCGCCAGCAGGCCCGATCTGGGGACAGGGACGAACATTCAGTACTTC. Amino acid sequence: CASRPDLGTGTNIQYF.

This clonotype has a handful of counts. The chain recombines TRBV10-3 with TRBJ1-1; the D is unclear. The CDR3 covers 13 residues. V lost 6 bases and J 6 bases, leaving 14 bases between the germline ends. From germline, CDR1 is ENHRY and CDR2 SYGVKD. The CDR3 spells CAISPVGQAEAFF. Written as DNA, the CDR3 is TGTGCCATCAGCCCGGTTGGGCAGGCTGAAGCTTTCTTT.

The chain couples TRBV12-3 or TRBV12-4 to TRBJ2-3; 15 bases agree with TRBD2. The CDR3 has 16 amino acids. Losses at the gene ends were 4 bases for V and 7 bases for J; bases not matched to a gene: 6. The CDR3 region is CASSSRTSGGANTQYF. Here the CDR3 DNA reads TGTGCCAGCAGTTCCCGGACTAGCGGGGGGGCGAATACGCAGTATTTT.

The chain links TRBV20-1 to TRBJ2-1, with 13 bases aligning to TRBD2. V dropped 2 bases and J dropped 8; count of bases not matched to a gene: 6. CDR1 DFQATT and CDR2 SNEGSKA come from the germline V gene (reference sequence). This CDR3 contains 15 residues. The chain's CDR3 is CSARSGLAGADEQFF. The CDR3 DNA reads TGCAGTGCTAGATCAGGACTAGCGGGGGCAGATGAGCAGTTCTTC.

In this sample, this clonotype turned up a few times. V is TRBV12-3 or TRBV12-4 and J is TRBJ1-1; D is perhaps TRBD1 (5 bases). Trimming shortened V by 6 bases and J by 9 bases, and 20 bases separated the two germline ends. This CDR3 contains 14 residues. The CDR3 DNA is TGTGCCAGCAGGACCGGAGGCAGGGAGGGCAAAGCTTTCTTT. Translation gives CASRTGGREGKAFF.

This clonotype was found a few times. The chain couples TRBV7-9 to TRBJ2-1; TRBD2 might be the D (5 bases). Trimming cost V 3 bases and J 13 bases, with 10 bases left between them. Looked up from germline, CDR1 is SEHNR and CDR2 is FQNEAQ (reference sequence). CDR3 length equals 11 residues. For the CDR3, the DNA is TGTGCCAGCAGCTTTTCCGGGGTTCAGTTCTTC. Amino acid sequence: CASSFSGVQFF.

The V call is TRBV5-1, the J call TRBJ2-1; 12 bases are shared with TRBD2. The CDR3 runs to 15 residues. The V and J ends lost 3 bases and 4 bases, in that order; junction bases with no gene match: 2. Germline V gene sequence: CDR1 SGHRS, CDR2 YFSETQ. The CDR3 DNA follows: TGCGCCAGCAGCTACGGGACTAGCGGGTACAATGAGCAGTTCTTC. It is translated as CASSYGTSGYNEQFF.

This clonotype was picked up a small number of times. The chain combines TRBV7-2 with TRBJ1-2; TRBD1 matches 7 bases. The CDR3 contains 14 residues. The junction had 7 bases not matched to a gene; V was cut back by 5 bases and J by 4 bases. Per germline, CDR1 SGHTA and CDR2 FQGNSA. In DNA form, the CDR3 reads TGTGCCAGCAGCGCAAGACAGGGTTCCTATGGCTACACCTTC. Protein product: CASSARQGSYGYTF.

The gene calls are TRBV11-2 and TRBJ1-2; D unclear. CDR1 and CDR2 (germline): SGHAT, FQNNGV. The length of the CDR3 is 14 residues. V lost 1 base to trimming and J lost 2 bases, with 8 bases between them. The CDR3 DNA sequence: TGTGCCAGCAGCTTAGGGGTCGAGAACTATGGCTACACCTTC. Protein sequence: CASSLGVENYGYTF.

This sequence joins TRBV7-9 and TRBJ2-7, with 7 bases matching TRBD1. Germline CDR1 SEHNR, CDR2 FQNEAQ (reference sequence). V dropped 6 bases and J dropped 6; count of bases not matched to a gene: 11. The CDR3 runs 14 residues. This chain's CDR3 is CASRSDRDSAEQYF. For the CDR3, the DNA is TGTGCCAGCAGGAGCGACCGGGACAGTGCCGAGCAGTACTTC.

The chain carries TRBV5-4 and TRBJ2-1, with 8 positions matching TRBD1. CDR3 length: 14 residues. Germline CDR1 SGHNT, CDR2 YYREEE (reference sequence). After removal of 2 bases from V and 9 bases from J, the junction contained 7 bases not matched to a gene. This CDR3 reads CASSFLEGQVEQFF. For the CDR3, the DNA is TGTGCCAGCAGCTTCTTGGAGGGACAGGTTGAGCAGTTCTTC.

The chain employs TRBV7-2 and TRBJ2-7; TRBD2 matches 10 bases. The J segment lost 2 bases and the V segment lost 0 bases, leaving 1 base of the junction unmatched. The CDR3 totals 15 residues. Germline assignment: CDR1 SGHTA and CDR2 FQGNSA. CDR3 DNA: TGTGCCAGCAGCTTAGCTAGCGGGGGGACCTACGAGCAGTACTTC. It specifies CASSLASGGTYEQYF.

This clonotype came up once. The chain joins TRBV3-1 to TRBJ2-5; a weak D match, TRBD2 (5 bases). The CDR3 extends over 15 amino acids. V lost 4 bases, J lost 2 bases, and 14 bases lay in between. Germline lookup yields CDR1 LGHDT and CDR2 YNNKEL (reference sequence). DNA for the CDR3: TGTGCCAGCAGCCCCCACGAGGTAGCGCAAGAGACCCAGTACTTC. Translating it yields CASSPHEVAQETQYF.

This clonotype was detected only once. The chain uses TRBV5-1 and TRBJ1-3; 7 nucleotides match TRBD1. This CDR3 spans 16 amino acids. The V segment lost 2 bases and the J segment 0 bases; nucleotides outside the gene matches: 5. Germline V CDR1 and CDR2: SGHRS, YFSETQ. CDR3 protein: CASSLRDSYSGNTIYF. Here the CDR3 DNA reads TGCGCCAGCAGCTTAAGGGACAGCTACTCTGGAAACACCATATATTTT.

Regarding this clonotype: The junction does not match germline at one end; this may be a read error. This chain connects TRBV12-3 or TRBV12-4 to TRBJ1-3; no definite D call. The CDR3 runs 13 residues. The CDR3 bases are TGTGCCAGCAGTTTGACCTCTCGAAACACCATATATTTT. Its translation: CASSLTSRNTIYF.

The chain uses TRBV6-4 and TRBJ2-1; D is perhaps TRBD2 (6 bases). This CDR3 region has 16 residues. The V end lost 0 bases, the J end lost 2 bases, and 11 bases lay between the germline ends. The germline V gene encodes CDR1 MRHNA and CDR2 SNTAGT. The CDR3 sequence is CASSDSVGGTYNEQFF. CDR3 in DNA: TGTGCCAGCAGTGACTCGGTTGGGGGGACCTACAATGAGCAGTTCTTC.

At least ten counts were recorded for this clonotype. The chain is built from TRBV12-3 or TRBV12-4 and TRBJ2-1, with D perhaps TRBD1 or TRBD2 (6 bases each). The V and J ends lost 3 bases and 8 bases respectively, with 11 bases between them. The CDR3 covers 13 residues. The CDR3 DNA reads TGTGCCAGCAGTTTTTCAGGGGAGGATGAGCAGTTCTTC. Protein sequence: CASSFSGEDEQFF.

V is TRBV12-3 or TRBV12-4 and J is TRBJ2-5; no reliable D call. The CDR3 totals 13 residues. V was trimmed by 8 bases and J by 2 bases, leaving 12 bases between them. CDR3 region: CASSTPPQETQYF. The CDR3 bases are TGTGCCAGCTCCACGCCGCCACAAGAGACCCAGTACTTC.

The V call is TRBV5-1, the J call TRBJ2-7; 7 nucleotides agree with TRBD2. Trimming took 0 bases from V and 3 from J; bases not matched to a gene: 3. Germline V CDR1 and CDR2: SGHRS, YFSETQ. This CDR3 is built from 14 residues. As DNA, the CDR3 is TGCGCCAGCAGCTTGGACCTAGCGGTCTACGAGCAGTACTTC. Translated: CASSLDLAVYEQYF.

The genes are TRBV20-1 and TRBJ1-6; 8 bases map to TRBD1. CDR3 length: 16 amino acids. Germline V gene sequence: CDR1 DFQATT, CDR2 SNEGSKA (reference sequence). V lost 3 bases to trimming and J lost 3 bases; unmatched junction nucleotides: 7. The CDR3 loop reads CSARKRGTGYNSPLHF. The CDR3 bases are TGCAGTGCTAGGAAGCGCGGGACAGGCTATAATTCACCCCTCCACTTT.

In this sample, this clonotype turned up once. The V call is TRBV20-1, the J call TRBJ2-7; D perhaps matches TRBD2 (6 bases). Trimming pared 0 bases from V and 3 bases from J, leaving 12 bases between. The germline CDR1 and CDR2 sequences are DFQATT and SNEGSKA (reference sequence). The CDR3 runs 14 residues. The CDR3: CSARDPAGNYEQYF. Here the CDR3 DNA reads TGCAGTGCTAGAGATCCAGCGGGCAACTACGAGCAGTACTTC.